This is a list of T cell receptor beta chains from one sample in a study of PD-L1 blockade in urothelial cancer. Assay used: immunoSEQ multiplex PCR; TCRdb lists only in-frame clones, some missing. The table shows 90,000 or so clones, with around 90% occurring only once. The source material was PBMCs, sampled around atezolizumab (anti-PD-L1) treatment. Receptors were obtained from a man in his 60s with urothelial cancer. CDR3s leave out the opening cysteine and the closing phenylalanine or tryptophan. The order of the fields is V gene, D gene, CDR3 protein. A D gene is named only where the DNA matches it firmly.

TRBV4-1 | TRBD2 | ASSQGGLLSGGGYEQY
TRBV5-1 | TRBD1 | ASSYTTGSGTGGTDTQY
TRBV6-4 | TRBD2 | ASSSLAGGPDTQY
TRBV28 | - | ASSTTGLYLYEQY
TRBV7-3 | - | ASSLTGRISTDTQY
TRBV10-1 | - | ASEVNGGFINYGYT
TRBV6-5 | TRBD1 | ASSNQGVYGYT
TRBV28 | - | ASSLIGVMSQRHTEAF
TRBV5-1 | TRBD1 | ASRRSGTGDYEQY
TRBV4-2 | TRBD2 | ASSPLLGGDPDTQY
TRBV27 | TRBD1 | ASIRDTGQFPYEQY
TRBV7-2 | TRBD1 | ASSTGDRWDEQY
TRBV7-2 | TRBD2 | ASTPAGGVTGELF
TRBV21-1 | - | ASSKSFFSGSSYEQY
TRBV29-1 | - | SVADQGNTEAF
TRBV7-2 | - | ASSPTGELF
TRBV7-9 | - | ASSLGQDSPLH
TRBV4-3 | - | ASSQDGGLTNTGELF
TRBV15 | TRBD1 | ATGQGITDTQY
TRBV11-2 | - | ASRGGEKLF
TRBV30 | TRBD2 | ASLRAGGRDTQY
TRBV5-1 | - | ASTSGDVSTDTQY
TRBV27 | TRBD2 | ASSFSSGSFHEQY
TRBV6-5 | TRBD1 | ASSWGTGVNEQY
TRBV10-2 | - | ASRFSSGITDTQY
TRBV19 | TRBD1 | ASSPDREHYGYT
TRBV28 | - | ASRPRGIANEKLF
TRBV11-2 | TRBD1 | ASSRIPRDRTYEQY
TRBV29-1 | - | SVEAAGQDYGYT
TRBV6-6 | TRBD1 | ASSGQSEKLF
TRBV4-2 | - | ASSEVSYGYT
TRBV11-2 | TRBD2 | ASSSRTSGRVDTQY
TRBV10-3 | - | AISERDKTPKLF
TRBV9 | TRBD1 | ASSGDRGGYNSPLH
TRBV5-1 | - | ASSLGPQGGGELF
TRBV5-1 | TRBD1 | ASSLLPGQGNEQY
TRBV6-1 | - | ATLAGSFGNEQY
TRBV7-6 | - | ASSTFREGEAF
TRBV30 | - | AWPTALGEKSAYEQY
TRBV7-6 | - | ASSLGTGPMNTEAF
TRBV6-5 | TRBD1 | ASSSPGQYEQY
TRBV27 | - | ASSLYREGEQY
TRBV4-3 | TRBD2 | ASSQGHGGGETQY
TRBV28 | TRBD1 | ASSSLQGAPGYT
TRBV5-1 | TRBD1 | ASSSIGTGGADGYT
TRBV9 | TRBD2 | ASSVGLAGPTGELF
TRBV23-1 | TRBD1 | ASSPYRQGPSF